Included here is one TCR beta chain sequence, with context. Its target is unknown. This record comes from a study of PD-L1 blockade in urothelial cancer. Points from the study as a whole: Improved survival was predicted by pretreatment blood TCR clonality below the median.

CDR3 size: 15 residues. Germline CDR1 is SNHLY and CDR2 is FYNNEI. V lost 6 bases to trimming and J lost 4 bases; unmatched junction nucleotides: 4. Repertoires were generated with immunoSEQ multiplex PCR, while TCRdb's copy carries only in-frame clones and drops some. The profile shows 35,000 to 40,000 clones, 85% of them singletons. Time point in this sample: pretreatment peripheral blood. The receptor was derived from an elderly man with urothelial cancer. The sequencing used PBMCs, collected around atezolizumab (anti-PD-L1) treatment. The chain combines TRBV2 with TRBJ2-5, with 14 nucleotides matching TRBD2. CDR3 region: CASSPGLAGVETQYF. Written as DNA, the CDR3 is TGTGCCAGCAGCCCGGGACTAGCGGGAGTAGAGACCCAGTACTTC.